This T cell receptor beta chain was observed in a study of blood T cell repertoires in COVID-19. The wider study: COVID-19 samples, acute and convalescent, were from the United States, Italy and Spain.

The CDR3 consists of 12 residues. Trimming removed 1 base at V and 11 bases at J, with 9 bases between. How the authors handled the data: Reference gene primer amplification in the assay estimated nucleated cell counts. Generated by immunoSEQ multiplex PCR, the TCRdb table keeps only in-frame clones and is missing some. That table furnishes V, J and clone size, whereas the DNA furnished D and trimming. The data hold around 400,000 clones, with roughly 90% observed a single time. The specimen was PBMCs or T cells enriched from blood (not recorded which). The sequence derives from a woman aged 40 to 49 who had been exposed to COVID-19. This chain connects TRBV12-3 or TRBV12-4 to TRBJ2-1; D perhaps matches TRBD1 (6 bases). The CDR3 bases are TGTGCCAGCAGTTTAGGGACAGCCCAGCAGTTCTTC. It specifies CASSLGTAQQFF.